This T cell receptor beta chain derives from a study of cytomegalovirus exposure and HLA in healthy donors. Overall study findings and caveats: Reports indicated that the classifier achieved high specificity and sensitivity in diagnosing cytomegalovirus status. In a later analysis, compared with equally common non-associated chains, HLA-associated beta chains were more expanded. Another analysis was done later, and it associated roughly 15,000 TCR beta sequences with HLA alleles at 0.05 false discovery rate. Further analysis was carried out later, and it showed several of the most significant clusters appearing linked to common viral pathogens.

This CDR3 is built from 14 residues. From germline, CDR1 is SGHAT and CDR2 FQNNGV. Concerning this clone itself: Its antigen is unidentified.

PCR involved 60 Vbeta and 13 Jbeta primers. Data came from immunoSEQ multiplex PCR; TCRdb stores just in-frame clones and leaves some out. The data contain around 100,000 clones, over 60% of them singletons. The chain is built from TRBV11-2 and TRBJ2-5; 7 nucleotides align to TRBD1. The J call is in doubt because the DNA end fits TRBJ2-7 better. The sequenced material came from PBMCs. The TCR was taken from a man aged 55-75 years in good health and CMV-seropositive. The CDR3 DNA is TGTGCCAGCAGCTCGACAGGGTCCGTCTACGAGCAGTACTTC. This gives the protein CASSSTGSVYEQYF.